Listed here is a single T cell receptor (beta chain). This CDR3 contains 17 residues. V lost 3 bases and J lost 0, with 18 bases in between. Per the germline V gene, CDR1 is MGHRA and CDR2 is YSYEKL. This entry belongs to a study of T cells after yellow fever vaccination. As TCR cDNA was made by 5'RACE template switching, a universal primer site and UMIs were added. TCRdb reprocessed the 5' RACE reads via MiXCR and lists one record per CDR3 protein. The table has under 550,000 distinct CDR3 sequences, around a fifth seen once. The chain carries TRBV4-1 and TRBJ2-7; tentative D call: TRBD1 (5 bases). The receptor's source is a man aged 18 to 35 who received the YFV17D yellow fever vaccine. This sample comprised PBMCs, obtained more than 20 days after the first yellow fever vaccination. CDR3 DNA sequence: TGCGCCAGCAGCCAGGGGCGAGTGGCGGTAACCTCCTACGAGCAGTACTTC. Protein: CASSQGRVAVTSYEQYF.